Sequencing of this T cell receptor (beta chain) was carried out in a study of shared clonotypes between healthy human individuals. Study-level information: Each donor had three CD4 naive, three CD4 memory, two CD8 naive and one CD8 memory plate.

The assay was run at deep level. Original handling: Junction-only sequences without quality scores came from ImmunoSEQ, so filtering differed. TCRdb's table, derived via immunoSEQ multiplex PCR, lists solely in-frame clones and lacks some. That table gives V, J and clone size, and the DNA gave D and trimming. Altogether 730,000 or so clones are present, 60% to 80% being singletons, with the ten largest covering 1.8%. This CDR3 has 13 residues. From germline, CDR1 is SGHAT and CDR2 FQNNGV. V dropped 5 bases and J dropped 5 bases, with 11 bases sitting between them. The donors, healthy adults who were HIV-negative, had experienced no recent acute infections or vaccinations.

The chain uses TRBV11-2 and TRBJ2-3, with D maybe TRBD1 (6 bases). Sequencing used memory CD4+ T cells sorted from blood. The subset was: CD45RA-negative fraction. The receptor was isolated from a woman aged 25 to 39 in good health. CDR3 DNA sequence: TGTGCCAGCAGCGCCTACAGGGAAGATACGCAGTATTTT. Translating it yields CASSAYREDTQYF.